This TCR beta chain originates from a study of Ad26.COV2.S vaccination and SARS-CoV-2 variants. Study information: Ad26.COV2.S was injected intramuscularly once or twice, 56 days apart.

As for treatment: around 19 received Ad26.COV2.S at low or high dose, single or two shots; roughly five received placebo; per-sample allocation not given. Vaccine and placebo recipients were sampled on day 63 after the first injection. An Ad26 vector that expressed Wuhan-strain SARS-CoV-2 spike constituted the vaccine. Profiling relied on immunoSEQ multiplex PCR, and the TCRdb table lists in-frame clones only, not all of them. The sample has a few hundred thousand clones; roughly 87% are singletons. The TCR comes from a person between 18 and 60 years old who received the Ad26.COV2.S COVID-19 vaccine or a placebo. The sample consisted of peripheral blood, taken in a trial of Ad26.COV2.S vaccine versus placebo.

CDR3 protein: CASSYGGGADTQYF. DNA for the CDR3: TGTGCCAGCAGTTACGGCGGGGGGGCAGATACGCAGTATTTT. This rearrangement joins TRBV6-5 to TRBJ2-3, with TRBD2 matching over 9 bases. CDR1 is MNHEY and CDR2 is SVGAGI in the germline V gene. The length of the CDR3 is 14 residues. J lost 4 bases, V lost 2 bases, and 1 base had no gene match.